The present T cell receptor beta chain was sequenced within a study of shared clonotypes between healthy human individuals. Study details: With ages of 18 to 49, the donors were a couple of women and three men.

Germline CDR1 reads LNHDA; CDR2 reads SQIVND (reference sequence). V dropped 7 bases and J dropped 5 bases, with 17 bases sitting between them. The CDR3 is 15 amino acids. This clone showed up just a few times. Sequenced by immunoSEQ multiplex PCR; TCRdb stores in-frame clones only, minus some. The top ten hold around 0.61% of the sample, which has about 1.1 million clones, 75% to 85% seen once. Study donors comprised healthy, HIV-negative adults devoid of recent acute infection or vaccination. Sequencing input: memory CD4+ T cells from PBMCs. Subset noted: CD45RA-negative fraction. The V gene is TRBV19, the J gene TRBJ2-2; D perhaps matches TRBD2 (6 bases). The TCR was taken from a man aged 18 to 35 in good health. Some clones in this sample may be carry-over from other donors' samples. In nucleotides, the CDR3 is TGTGCCAGTACCACGACTAGTCGGCAGACCGGGGAGCTGTTTTTT. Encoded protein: CASTTTSRQTGELFF.